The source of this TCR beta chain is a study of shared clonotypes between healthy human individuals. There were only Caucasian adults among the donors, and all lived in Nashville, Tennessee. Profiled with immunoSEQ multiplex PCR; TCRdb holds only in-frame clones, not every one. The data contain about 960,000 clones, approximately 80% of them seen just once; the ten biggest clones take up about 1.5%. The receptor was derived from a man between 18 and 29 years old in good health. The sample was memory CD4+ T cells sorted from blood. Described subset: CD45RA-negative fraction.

The CDR3: CASSIVGREAFF. Written as DNA, the CDR3 is TGTGCCAGTAGTATAGTGGGTCGTGAAGCTTTCTTT. The chain uses TRBV19 and TRBJ1-1; D gene ambiguous. From germline, CDR1 is LNHDA and CDR2 SQIVND (reference sequence). This CDR3 is built from 12 residues. Deletions cut 1 base from V and 7 bases from J, with 7 bases between. Full variable domain (remainder filled in from reference TRBV19 and TRBJ1-1): DGGITQSPKYLFRKEGQNVTLSCEQNLNHDAMYWYRQDPGQGLRLIYYSQIVNDFQKGDIAEGYSVSREKKESFPLTVTSAQKNPTAFYLCASSIVGREAFFGQGTRLTVV.